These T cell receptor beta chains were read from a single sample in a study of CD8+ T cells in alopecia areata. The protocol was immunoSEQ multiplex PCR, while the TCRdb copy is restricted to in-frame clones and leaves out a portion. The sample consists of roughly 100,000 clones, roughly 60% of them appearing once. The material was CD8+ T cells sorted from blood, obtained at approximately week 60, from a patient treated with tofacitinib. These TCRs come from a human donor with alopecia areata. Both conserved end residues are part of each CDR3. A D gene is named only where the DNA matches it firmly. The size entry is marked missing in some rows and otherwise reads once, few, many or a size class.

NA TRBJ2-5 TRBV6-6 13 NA TGTGCCAGCAGTTTATGGGGGGCAGAGACCCAGTACTTC CASSLWGAETQYF
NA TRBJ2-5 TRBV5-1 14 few TGCGCCAGCAGCGGCACTACAGGGTTGGAGACCCAGTACTTC CASSGTTGLETQYF
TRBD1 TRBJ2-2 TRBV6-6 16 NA TGTGCCAGCAGTTTATACGGACAGGGGGTCACCGGGGAGCTGTTTTTT CASSLYGQGVTGELFF
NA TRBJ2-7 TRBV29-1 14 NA TGCAGCGTTGAGGAGAAGCTGCCCCCCTACGAGCAGTACTTC CSVEEKLPPYEQYF
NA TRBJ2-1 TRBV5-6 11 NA TGTGCCAGCAGCTCTATCAATGAGCAGTTCTTC CASSSINEQFF
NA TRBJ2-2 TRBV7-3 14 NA TGTGCCAGCAGCTTAGGAGGGGGCACCGGGGAGCTGTTTTTT CASSLGGGTGELFF
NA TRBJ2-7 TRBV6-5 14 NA TGTGCCAGCAGTTGGGAGGGGGGCTCCTACGAGCAGTACTTC CASSWEGGSYEQYF
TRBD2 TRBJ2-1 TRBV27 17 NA TGTGCCAGCAGCGATAGCGGGGGGCCTGGCTCCTACAATGAGCAGTTCTTC CASSDSGGPGSYNEQFF
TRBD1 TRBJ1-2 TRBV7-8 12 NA TGTGCCAGCAGCTGGGACAGCTATGGCTACACCTTC CASSWDSYGYTF
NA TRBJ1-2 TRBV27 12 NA TGTGCCAGCGGAGCAGGGAACTATGGCTACACCTTC CASGAGNYGYTF
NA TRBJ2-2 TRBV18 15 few TGTGCCAGCTCATTACAGGGTCCACTCACCGGGGAGCTGTTTTTT CASSLQGPLTGELFF
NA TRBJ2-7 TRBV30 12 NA TGTGCCTGGAGTGGTGGAGTAGCCGAGCAGTACTTC CAWSGGVAEQYF
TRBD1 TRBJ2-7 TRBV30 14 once TGTGCCTGGAGTGCCCTGGGACAGGGATACGAGCAGTACTTC CAWSALGQGYEQYF
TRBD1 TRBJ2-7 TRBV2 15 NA TGTGCCAGCACCCCGGGACAGTCAAAAACCTACGAGCAGTACTTC CASTPGQSKTYEQYF
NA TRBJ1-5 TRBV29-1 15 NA TGCAGCGTTGAAGATGGGGGGGGTGGCAATCAGCCCCAGCATTTT CSVEDGGGGNQPQHF